This T cell receptor (beta chain) originates from a study of shared clonotypes between healthy human individuals. Study-level information: Samples came from a couple of female and a few male donors aged 18 to 49.

Sequencing used immunoSEQ multiplex PCR; TCRdb keeps in-frame clones, though not all of them. This sample carries about 2.3 million clones, approximately 93% of them seen once, and the ten largest clones take 0.39%. V was shortened by 0 bases and J by 8 bases, with 14 bases between the two germline ends. CDR1 is MNHNS and CDR2 is SASEGT in the germline V gene. The length of the CDR3 is 15 residues. The rearrangement links TRBV6-1 to TRBJ2-1; D not resolved. The sample taken for sequencing was naive CD4+ T cells from PBMCs. The subset: CD45RA+ positively selected. The clonotype was recovered from a man between 18 and 29 years old in good health. Some clones in this sample may be carry-over from other donors' samples. The CDR3 protein is CASSEALLGPHEQFF. The CDR3 DNA reads TGTGCCAGCAGTGAAGCGCTCTTAGGGCCCCATGAGCAGTTCTTC.